Each of the 16 T cell receptor beta chains below was sequenced from the same sample in a study of quantifying T cell responses using KT2 cells. In the study overall: RNA was reverse transcribed with TCR alpha and beta constant-region primers.

A single-stranded UMI oligo with SP2 sequence was ligated to cDNA 3' ends. An equimolar mix of RC1.1 and RC1.2 primed the beta chain across TRBC1 and TRBC2. TCRdb reprocessed the UMI-ligation and nested PCR reads via MiXCR and lists one record per CDR3 protein. Here the sample spans more than 55,000 distinct CDR3 sequences, roughly 12% being singletons. Sequencing input: PBMCs spiked with cells of the T cell clone KT2. The origin of the receptors is a human donor.

V is TRBV9 and J is TRBJ1-4, with a tentative D call TRBD1 (5 bases). V was shortened by 3 bases and J by 3 bases, with 12 bases between the two germline ends. The CDR3 has 15 residues. Germline V CDR1 and CDR2: SGDLS, YYNGEE. CDR3 in DNA: TGTGCCAGCAGCGGCTCAGACAGATCTAATGAAAAACTGTTTTTT. It yields the protein CASSGSDRSNEKLFF.

This clonotype was detected a few times. The chain couples TRBV7-2 to TRBJ2-3, with 8 bases identical to TRBD2. Trimming at V came to 4 bases and at J to 3 bases, leaving 9 bases not matched to a gene. The CDR3 is 16 amino acids. Germline-derived CDR1 and CDR2 are SGHTA and FQGNSA. CDR3 nucleotide sequence: TGTGCCAGCAGCTGGACCGTAGCGGGAAAAACAGATACGCAGTATTTT. Translated, it gives CASSWTVAGKTDTQYF.

This chain uses TRBV11-2 with TRBJ1-5; D is possibly TRBD1 (5 bases). The CDR3 extends over 15 amino acids. V gave up 1 base and J gave up 9 bases, with 16 bases separating them. Germline assignment: CDR1 SGHAT and CDR2 FQNNGV. CDR3 DNA: TGTGCCAGCAGCTTAGGTGCGGGGGGAGCTGGGCCCCAGCATTTT. Protein: CASSLGAGGAGPQHF. Full variable domain (outside the CDR3, taken from reference TRBV11-2 and TRBJ1-5): EAGVAQSPRYKIIEKRQSVAFWCNPISGHATLYWYQQILGQGPKLLIQFQNNGVVDDSQLPKDRFSAERLKGVDSTLKIQPAKLEDSAVYLCASSLGAGGAGPQHFGDGTRLSIL.

This clonotype appeared a few times. CDR3 sequence: CASSLGQEQYF. In DNA, the CDR3 is TGTGCCAGCAGTTTGGGTCAGGAGCAGTACTTC. The chain combines TRBV12-3 or TRBV12-4 with TRBJ2-7; D not certain. There are 11 residues in the CDR3. With 3 bases removed from V and 7 bases from J, the gap between germline ends came to 7 bases.

This chain connects TRBV6-6 to TRBJ1-1; a possible D gene is TRBD1 (5 bases). The CDR3 contains 12 residues. Germline V gives CDR1 MNHNY, CDR2 SVGAGI (reference sequence). Trimming cost V 6 bases and J 6 bases, with 11 bases left between them. The CDR3 is CASSKAGAEAFF. The DNA for the CDR3 is TGTGCCAGCAGCAAGGCGGGGGCTGAAGCTTTCTTT.

This clonotype was counted only a few times. The genes are TRBV5-5 and TRBJ2-3, with 8 bases lining up with TRBD2. The length of the CDR3 is 18 residues. J gave up 2 bases and V 3 bases, and 14 bases lay outside the gene matches. Looked up from germline, CDR1 is SGHKS and CDR2 is YYEKEE (reference sequence). DNA for the CDR3: TGTGCCAGCAGCTCCTCGGGGCTAGCGGGTGCACCCACAGATACGCAGTATTTT. This sequence encodes CASSSSGLAGAPTDTQYF.

CDR3 protein: CASSEARGDGTEAFF. The CDR3 DNA sequence: TGTGCCAGCAGTGAAGCGAGGGGGGATGGAACTGAAGCTTTCTTT. V gene TRBV2 combines with J gene TRBJ1-1; D is perhaps TRBD1 (6 bases). The CDR3 is 15 amino acids. V shed 0 bases and J shed 5 bases, with 13 bases lying between them. CDR1 SNHLY and CDR2 FYNNEI come from the germline V gene.

The rearrangement links TRBV28 to TRBJ1-1; maybe TRBD1 (5 bases). CDR1 and CDR2 (germline): MDHEN, SYDVKM. Trimming stripped 8 bases from V and 6 bases from J, with 13 bases between. CDR3 length: 12 residues. The CDR3 DNA is TGTGCCAGCGGGGGGGATCGCCCTGAAGCTTTCTTT. Encoded protein: CASGGDRPEAFF.

This clonotype was seen more than once but under ten times. The rearrangement joins TRBV4-1 to TRBJ2-7, with 8 bases identical to TRBD1. Looked up from germline, CDR1 is MGHRA and CDR2 is YSYEKL. V trimming: 8 bases; J trimming: 1 base; junction bases outside the gene matches: 4. CDR3 length: 13 amino acids. This CDR3 is CASRRTGSYEQYF. Written as DNA, the CDR3 is TGCGCCAGCCGGAGGACAGGGTCCTACGAGCAGTACTTC.

J is TRBJ2-1 and V is TRBV12-5; TRBD1 matches 7 bases. The CDR3 is made up of 16 amino acids. The V gene's germline CDR1 is LGHNT and CDR2 FRNRAP. V dropped 0 bases and J dropped 9; count of bases not matched to a gene: 11. The CDR3 sequence is CASGLVVGGSGGEQFF. CDR3 bases: TGTGCTAGTGGTTTGGTGGTTGGCGGGTCAGGGGGTGAGCAGTTCTTC.

The chain links TRBV24-1 to TRBJ2-5, with a tentative D call TRBD1 (5 bases). The CDR3 loop spans 14 amino acids. From germline, CDR1 is KGHDR and CDR2 SFDVKD. Trimming shortened V by 0 bases and J by 6 bases, and 10 bases separated the two germline ends. In DNA, the CDR3 is TGTGCCACCAGTGATTTGCGGGTGGGGCAGACCCAGTACTTC. Its translation: CATSDLRVGQTQYF.

This chain connects TRBV3-1 to TRBJ2-3; the match to TRBD2 covers 15 bases. CDR3 length: 19 residues. V gave up 0 bases and J gave up 4 bases; unmatched junction bases: 8. Germline CDR1 LGHDT, CDR2 YNNKEL (reference sequence). CDR3 in amino acids: CASSQDRWTSGGAADTQYF. As DNA, the CDR3 is TGTGCCAGCAGCCAAGATCGTTGGACTAGCGGGGGGGCTGCAGATACGCAGTATTTT.

The rearrangement joins TRBV7-6 to TRBJ2-4; 8 bases map to TRBD2. V was clipped by 0 bases and J by 4 bases; unmatched bases: 8. This CDR3 comprises 17 residues. Germline V gene lookup returns CDR1 SGHVS and CDR2 FNYEAQ. This CDR3 reads CASSLAGQRGRKNIQYF. The CDR3 bases are TGTGCCAGCAGCTTAGCGGGCCAGCGGGGGAGGAAAAACATTCAGTACTTC.

This clonotype has ten or more counts. The chain recombines TRBV5-1 with TRBJ1-2; tentative D call: TRBD1 (6 bases). The CDR3 covers 12 residues. V lost 7 bases and J lost 4, with 11 bases in between. The germline V gene has CDR1 SGHRS and CDR2 YFSETQ. As DNA, the CDR3 is TGCGCCAGCTCCTTACAGGGCTATGGCTACACCTTC. It yields the protein CASSLQGYGYTF. Together with reference TRBV5-1 and TRBJ1-2, the CDR3 gives the full variable domain: KAGVTQTPRYLIKTRGQQVTLSCSPISGHRSVSWYQQTPGQGLQFLFEYFSETQRNKGNFPGRFSGRQFSNSRSEMNVSTLELGDSALYLCASSLQGYGYTFGSGTRLTVV.

The V call is TRBV5-1, the J call TRBJ1-1; unclear D gene. Germline V gives CDR1 SGHRS, CDR2 YFSETQ. The CDR3 length is 13 residues. Trimming took 0 bases from V and 5 from J, leaving 8 bases between them. The CDR3 protein is CASSLAAVTEAFF. The CDR3 region has the DNA TGCGCCAGCAGCTTGGCGGCAGTTACTGAAGCTTTCTTT.

This clonotype came up a few times. V usage is TRBV24-1 and J usage is TRBJ2-3; 14 bases match TRBD2. V shed 9 bases and J 6 bases; nucleotides not matched to a gene: 7. The CDR3 runs 15 residues. Germline CDR1 is KGHDR and CDR2 is SFDVKD. The CDR3, as DNA: TGTGCCACCGGAAGACTAGCGGGAGGGCCGGATACGCAGTATTTT. It codes for CATGRLAGGPDTQYF.